Listed below are T cell receptor beta chains from one sample, sequenced in a study of beta chain features in type 1 diabetes. Here immunoSEQ multiplex PCR was the method, and the copy in TCRdb shows in-frame clones only, minus some. This sample yields some 60,000 clones, of which about 61% are seen a single time; 2% to 2.5% belongs to the top ten. The sample was Tregs from blood. The origin of the receptors is a young woman in good health. The CDR3 runs from the conserved cysteine through the conserved F or W. The D gene is left open where the match is weak. Size is omitted from some rows. Given values are once, few, many or a class for expanded clones.

j_call v_call d_call clone_size cdr3_aa cdr3_nt
TRBJ2-1 TRBV7-2 NA NA CASSLRRSYNEQFF TGTGCCAGCAGCTTAAGACGGAGCTACAATGAGCAGTTCTTC
TRBJ2-1 TRBV7-2 TRBD2 NA CASSPREGDGQFF TGTGCCAGCAGCCCGCGGGAGGGGGACGGGCAGTTCTTC
TRBJ1-2 TRBV7-2 TRBD1 NA CASSLNRGAYGYTF TGTGCCAGCAGCTTAAACAGGGGAGCCTATGGCTACACCTTC
TRBJ1-2 TRBV28 NA NA CASSPLPDRFYGYTF TGTGCCAGCAGTCCACTCCCTGACAGGTTCTATGGCTACACTTTC
TRBJ1-2 TRBV6-5 NA few CASSYEQGYGYTF TGTGCCAGCAGTTACGAACAGGGCTATGGCTACACCTTC
TRBJ2-7 TRBV11-2 TRBD2 NA CASSFAAGLNEQYF TGTGCCAGCAGCTTCGCAGCGGGACTAAACGAGCAGTACTTC
TRBJ1-1 TRBV6-5 NA NA CASSYNLRGNTEAFF TGTGCCAGCAGTTACAATCTCAGGGGAAACACTGAAGCTTTCTTT
TRBJ2-3 TRBV5-1 TRBD2 NA CASSFVSIAGGGDTQYF TGCGCCAGCAGCTTCGTGTCAATAGCGGGAGGAGGAGATACGCAGTATTTT
TRBJ1-3 TRBV4-1 NA few CASSQATGTAGNTIYF TGCGCCAGCAGCCAGGCCACAGGGACCGCTGGAAACACCATATATTTT
TRBJ1-5 TRBV6-6 NA NA CASSYSQINQPQHF TGTGCCAGCAGTTACTCGCAGATCAATCAGCCCCAGCATTTT
TRBJ2-7 TRBV11-2 NA few CASSSSIGPRYYEQYF TGTGCCAGCAGCTCTAGCATAGGGCCCAGGTATTACGAGCAGTACTTC
TRBJ2-3 TRBV29-1 NA NA CSVEGGYTDTQYF TGCAGCGTTGAGGGCGGGTACACAGATACGCAGTATTTT
TRBJ2-5 TRBV2 NA NA CASSAGDQETQYF TGTGCCAGCAGTGCAGGGGATCAAGAGACCCAGTACTTC
TRBJ2-7 TRBV7-2 TRBD1 NA CASSYTPGPGGEQYF TGTGCCAGCAGCTACACCCCGGGCCCAGGGGGCGAGCAGTACTTC
TRBJ2-2 TRBV9 TRBD1 NA CASSVGGQGAGELFF TGTGCCAGCAGCGTAGGGGGACAGGGAGCCGGGGAGCTGTTTTTT
TRBJ2-7 TRBV27 NA few CASRRPGYLYEQYF TGTGCCAGCAGACGTCCAGGGTACTTGTACGAGCAGTACTTC
TRBJ2-3 TRBV7-2 NA NA CASSHSITGTDTQYF TGTGCCAGCAGCCACTCGATTACAGGGACAGATACGCAGTATTTT
TRBJ2-7 TRBV28 NA NA CASSERGGRRYEQYF TGTGCCAGCAGTGAGAGGGGGGGTAGAAGATACGAGCAGTACTTC
TRBJ1-2 TRBV6-5 TRBD1 few CASSYSWDRGGYTF TGTGCCAGCAGTTACTCCTGGGACAGGGGTGGCTACACCTTC
TRBJ1-6 TRBV7-2 TRBD1 once CASSWGQTFSPLHF TGTGCCAGCAGCTGGGGACAGACGTTCTCACCCCTCCACTTT
TRBJ2-3 TRBV6-1 TRBD1 few CASSDGQGITDTQYF TGTGCCAGCAGTGACGGACAGGGGATCACAGATACGCAGTATTTT
TRBJ2-3 TRBV7-3 NA few CASSLGGWGTQYF TGTGCCAGCAGCTTAGGAGGATGGGGTACGCAGTATTTT
TRBJ2-1 TRBV9 NA NA CASSVAGYGNEQFF TGTGCCAGCAGCGTAGCGGGGTATGGGAATGAGCAGTTCTTC
TRBJ2-7 TRBV5-5 NA NA CASSLAGGGYEQYF TGTGCCAGCAGCTTGGCCGGAGGAGGTTACGAGCAGTACTTC
TRBJ2-5 TRBV5-1 NA few CASSLGGPGQETQYF TGCGCCAGCAGCTTGGGGGGGCCGGGACAAGAGACCCAGTACTTC
TRBJ1-2 TRBV6-6 NA few CASTQARNGYTF TGTGCCAGCACCCAGGCCAGGAATGGCTACACCTTC
TRBJ1-1 TRBV9 NA NA CASSVDEGVSTEAFF TGTGCCAGCAGCGTAGATGAGGGGGTGAGCACTGAAGCTTTCTTT
TRBJ1-2 TRBV27 NA NA CASSSPGGGGYTF TGTGCCAGCAGTTCCCCTGGGGGCGGCGGCTACACCTTC
TRBJ2-1 TRBV30 TRBD2 few CAWSQLAGVYNEQFF TGTGCCTGGAGTCAACTAGCGGGAGTCTACAATGAGCAGTTCTTC
TRBJ2-5 TRBV10-3 NA NA CAISDAAGRETQYF TGTGCCATCAGTGATGCAGCGGGTAGAGAGACCCAGTACTTC
TRBJ1-1 TRBV6-1 NA NA CASSGDADSTFF TGTGCCAGCAGTGGGGATGCCGACAGTACTTTCTTT
TRBJ2-1 TRBV19 NA NA CASSPSGYTFEQFF TGTGCCAGTAGTCCTTCGGGTTACACCTTTGAGCAGTTCTTC
TRBJ1-2 TRBV6-1 NA NA CASSAYRRGYGYTF TGTGCCAGCAGTGCGTACCGGCGGGGTTATGGCTACACCTTC
TRBJ1-1 TRBV29-1 NA NA CSVEEDSVNTEAFF TGCAGCGTTGAAGAGGACAGTGTGAACACTGAAGCTTTCTTT
TRBJ2-3 TRBV5-1 NA NA CASSLGGDTQYF TGCGCCAGCAGCTTGGGAGGAGATACGCAGTATTTT
TRBJ2-2 TRBV7-3 NA NA CASSLRGQFTGELFF TGTGCCAGCAGCTTACGTGGCCAGTTTACCGGGGAGCTGTTTTTT
TRBJ2-1 TRBV5-1 NA NA CASTVEGSTYNEQFF TGCGCCAGCACCGTAGAGGGAAGTACCTACAATGAGCAGTTCTTC
TRBJ2-1 TRBV11-2 TRBD1 NA CASSLYRGEQFF TGTGCCAGCAGCTTGTACAGGGGGGAGCAGTTCTTC
TRBJ2-1 TRBV29-1 NA NA CSVSRGNYNEQFF TGCAGCGTTAGCAGGGGAAATTACAATGAGCAGTTCTTC
TRBJ1-4 TRBV6-5 NA NA CASSAGTLTNEKLFF TGTGCCAGCAGTGCGGGGACCCTCACTAATGAAAAACTGTTTTTT
TRBJ1-2 TRBV10-3 TRBD1 NA CAISRRGQGDYGYTF TGTGCCATCAGTCGACGGGGCCAGGGGGACTATGGCTACACCTTC
TRBJ1-1 TRBV7-2 TRBD1 few CASSLVGAGTGGNTEAFF TGTGCCAGCAGCTTAGTAGGGGCCGGGACAGGCGGGAACACTGAAGCTTTCTTT
TRBJ2-1 TRBV5-1 NA NA CASSLVGGSAYNEQFF TGCGCCAGCAGCTTGGTAGGAGGGAGCGCCTACAATGAGCAGTTCTTC
TRBJ2-1 TRBV7-9 TRBD2 few CASSLLAGSSYNEQFF TGTGCCAGCAGCCTCTTAGCGGGAAGCTCCTACAATGAGCAGTTCTTC
TRBJ2-1 TRBV27 NA few CASSYLRARGRNEQFF TGTGCCAGCAGTTACCTGAGGGCCCGAGGCAGGAATGAGCAGTTCTTC
TRBJ2-3 TRBV5-1 TRBD2 once CASSSPSGSGADTQYF TGCGCCAGCAGCTCGCCTAGCGGGAGCGGCGCAGATACGCAGTATTTT
TRBJ1-2 TRBV6-1 TRBD1 once CASRLDGQGVPGYTF TGTGCCAGCAGACTCGATGGACAGGGGGTTCCGGGCTACACCTTC
TRBJ2-1 TRBV2 TRBD2 NA CASRPSGVVQFF TGTGCCAGCAGGCCCAGCGGGGTGGTGCAGTTCTTC
TRBJ2-1 TRBV11-2 NA NA CASSSTLGQPLGNEQFF TGTGCCAGCAGCTCCACACTCGGACAGCCCCTGGGGAATGAGCAGTTCTTC